The rows below give T cell receptor beta chains drawn from one sample of a study of CD4 T cells in relation to SARS-CoV-2 and coronaviruses. TCRdb keeps only in-frame clones here, not all; method: immunoSEQ multiplex PCR. Among 55,000 to 75,000 clones listed, about 87% were seen once. What was sequenced was memory CD4+ T cells from PBMCs. These receptors all stem from a human donor in good health. Each CDR3 is given with its conserved first and last residue. The D gene is left open where the match is weak. A row's size may be missing; if present it is once, few, many or a size class.

clone size	D gene	V gene	J gene	CDR3 DNA	CDR3 protein
-	-	TRBV5-1	TRBJ1-2	TGCGCCAGCAGCTTGGAGGGACGGACCATCTATGGCTACACCTTC	CASSLEGRTIYGYTF
-	TRBD1	TRBV30	TRBJ1-2	TGTGCCTGGAGTGTTTTGGGAAGGACAGGGAGTGGCTACACCTTC	CAWSVLGRTGSGYTF
-	TRBD1	TRBV4-3	TRBJ2-3	TGCGCCAGCAGCCGAACAGGGGGCGTCCTCGCCGATACGCAGTATTTT	CASSRTGGVLADTQYF
-	-	TRBV16	TRBJ2-7	TGTGCCAGCAGCCTTAATATAGGGTCCTACGAGCAGTACTTC	CASSLNIGSYEQYF
-	-	TRBV5-1	TRBJ2-5	TGCGCCAGCAGCTTGGTAGAGACCCAGTACTTC	CASSLVETQYF
once	TRBD1	TRBV2	TRBJ2-3	TGTGCCAGCAGTGGGGTGACAGGGGCAGATACGCAGTATTTT	CASSGVTGADTQYF
-	-	TRBV6-5	TRBJ2-7	TGTGCCAGCAAAACCCTCTACGAGCAGTACTTC	CASKTLYEQYF
-	-	TRBV19	TRBJ2-3	TGTGCCAGTAGGGCAGAACCTAGCACAGATACGCAGTATTTT	CASRAEPSTDTQYF
-	-	TRBV5-1	TRBJ2-3	TGCGCCAGCAGAAAAGCCGATATCACAGATACGCAGTATTTT	CASRKADITDTQYF
-	-	TRBV4-3	TRBJ2-7	TGCGCCAGCAGCCAAGAAGTCGGAGGCTCCTACGAGCAGTACTTC	CASSQEVGGSYEQYF
-	TRBD1	TRBV4-1	TRBJ1-2	TGCGCCAGCAGCTTATGGACAGGTGTAAGTTATGGCTACACCTTC	CASSLWTGVSYGYTF
-	-	TRBV29-1	TRBJ1-1	TGCAGCGTTGAAGGGCGCCCCCTGAGCACTGAAGCTTTCTTT	CSVEGRPLSTEAFF
-	-	TRBV10-3	TRBJ1-5	TGTGCCATCAGTGAGTCAGAGATGCCCCAGCATTTT	CAISESEMPQHF
-	TRBD1	TRBV27	TRBJ1-3	TGTGCCAGCAGTTCTACAGGGGGGGGAAACACCATATATTTT	CASSSTGGGNTIYF
-	-	TRBV5-4	TRBJ2-7	TGTGCCAGCAGCTTGAACAGCTACGAGCAGTACTTC	CASSLNSYEQYF
once	-	TRBV5-1	TRBJ1-1	TGCGCCAGCAACCCGTCGGTCAGTCGCCTTGAAGCTTTCTTT	CASNPSVSRLEAFF
-	-	TRBV28	TRBJ1-1	TGTGCCAGCATCGAATCGAGGGCGGACACTGAAGCTTTCTTT	CASIESRADTEAFF
-	-	TRBV10-3	TRBJ1-2	TGTGCCATCAGTGAGTCGAGCTCCTTCTATGGCTACACCTTC	CAISESSSFYGYTF
-	-	TRBV7-9	TRBJ1-1	TGTGCCAGCACCCCCCGGGGAGGAATTGAAGCTTTCTTT	CASTPRGGIEAFF
-	-	TRBV18	TRBJ2-7	TGTGCCAGCTCAGAAAATACCCACACGGAGCAGTACTTC	CASSENTHTEQYF
-	TRBD2	TRBV2	TRBJ2-1	TGTGCCAGCAGTGAACCAGACATAGCGGGAGGGAGTATCTTC	CASSEPDIAGGSIF
-	-	TRBV7-8	TRBJ1-1	TGTGCCAGCAGCTTAGGACCCACAACTGAAGCTTTCTTT	CASSLGPTTEAFF
-	-	TRBV9	TRBJ2-5	TGTGCCAGCAGCGCTCGACTAGAAGAGACCCAGTACTTC	CASSARLEETQYF
-	-	TRBV7-3	TRBJ2-1	TGTGCCAGCAGCACGACCGTGGGAGGCCCGAGGTCCTACAATGAGCAGTTCTTC	CASSTTVGGPRSYNEQFF
-	-	TRBV28	TRBJ1-2	TGTGCCAGCAGAAGGACTCAGAGCTATGGCTACACCTTC	CASRRTQSYGYTF
-	TRBD2	TRBV5-4	TRBJ2-7	TGTGCCAGCAGCTTGGGCGGGAGAATCTACGAGCAGTACTTC	CASSLGGRIYEQYF
-	-	TRBV2	TRBJ2-1	TGTGCCAGCAGTGAAGCGCTTCCGGGTGGCATCAATGAGCAGTTCTTC	CASSEALPGGINEQFF
-	-	TRBV18	TRBJ1-1	TGTGCCAGCTCCCCTCTCGGGCTTGATGAAGCTTTCTTT	CASSPLGLDEAFF
-	-	TRBV1	TRBJ2-3	TGCACCAGCACTCGGGACTCGAACACAGATACGCAGTATTTT	CTSTRDSNTDTQYF
-	-	TRBV24-1	TRBJ2-3	TGTGCCACCAGCAGACAGGGCACAGATACGCAGTATTTT	CATSRQGTDTQYF
-	-	TRBV25-1	TRBJ1-6	TGTGCCAGCGCCTCAGGACCCTTGTATTCACCCCTCCACTTT	CASASGPLYSPLHF
few	TRBD1	TRBV5-1	TRBJ1-6	TGCGCCAGCAGCTCGGGGGTGCAGGGGGACTCACCCCTCCACTTT	CASSSGVQGDSPLHF
-	TRBD2	TRBV7-6	TRBJ2-1	TGTGCCAGCAGCCCCAGGGTAAGGCCGGGGGGGGAATACAATGAGCAGTTCTTC	CASSPRVRPGGEYNEQFF
-	-	TRBV7-3	TRBJ1-1	TGTGCCAGCAGCCCACTGAGCAGGGAGCCCACTGAAGCTTTCTTT	CASSPLSREPTEAFF
-	-	TRBV24-1	TRBJ2-3	TGTGCCACCCAGGGGAGGGCTAGCACAGATACGCAGTATTTT	CATQGRASTDTQYF
-	-	TRBV9	TRBJ1-2	TGTGCCAGCAGCGAGGGGAGGGGGTTTGGGGACTATGGCTACACCTTC	CASSEGRGFGDYGYTF
-	-	TRBV10-3	TRBJ2-5	TGTGCCATCAGTGATCCCCGGGACCCCAAGGCCCAGTACTTC	CAISDPRDPKAQYF
-	TRBD1	TRBV7-9	TRBJ2-1	TGTGCCAGCAGCCCACGAGGGGGCACTCACAATGAGCAGTTCTTC	CASSPRGGTHNEQFF
once	-	TRBV12-3/TRBV12-4	TRBJ1-1	TGTGCCAGCAGGACCCGGAACACTGAAGCTTTCTTT	CASRTRNTEAFF
-	-	TRBV5-4	TRBJ2-3	TGTGCCAGCAGCTTGCCGACGAGCACAGATACGCAGTATTTT	CASSLPTSTDTQYF
few	-	TRBV21-1	TRBJ2-7	TGTGCCAGCATCAGAGAAGACAGGGGTGAATCCTACGAGCAGTACTTC	CASIREDRGESYEQYF
once	TRBD1	TRBV18	TRBJ1-1	TGTGCCAGCTCACAGGCCGGGACAGGGCCCATGAACACTGAAGCTTTCTTT	CASSQAGTGPMNTEAFF
once	-	TRBV4-2	TRBJ2-5	TGTGCCAGCAGCCGAGATGGTGGCCGACAAGAGACCCAGTACTTC	CASSRDGGRQETQYF
-	-	TRBV6-5	TRBJ1-2	TGTGCCAGCAGTTCGGGCAGGGACTATGGCTACACCTTC	CASSSGRDYGYTF
-	-	TRBV12-3/TRBV12-4	TRBJ2-1	TGTGCCAGCAGTTTATTGAATGAGCAGTTCTTC	CASSLLNEQFF
few	-	TRBV5-1	TRBJ1-2	TGCGCCAGCAGCTTGGCCGCAGGGAACCCAGGTGGCTACACCTTC	CASSLAAGNPGGYTF
once	-	TRBV5-1	TRBJ2-5	TGCGCCAGCGGCCGGGGATCGGGTACTCAAGAGACCCAGTACTTC	CASGRGSGTQETQYF
-	TRBD2	TRBV5-1	TRBJ2-1	TGCGCCAGCAGCTTTGGGACTAGCGAAGAGGAGCAGTTCTTC	CASSFGTSEEEQFF
-	-	TRBV19	TRBJ1-4	TGTGCCAGTAGTATCGACCGTGCAACTAATGAAAAACTGTTTTTT	CASSIDRATNEKLFF
once	-	TRBV7-6	TRBJ1-2	TGTGCCAGCAGCTTAGCGCGGGACACCTATACTAACTATGGCTACACCTTC	CASSLARDTYTNYGYTF
-	TRBD1	TRBV24-1	TRBJ2-7	TGTGCCACCAGTGATACTAGGACAGGGACCTACGAGCAGTACTTC	CATSDTRTGTYEQYF
-	-	TRBV6-5	TRBJ1-1	TGTGCCAGCAGTTACCTGGACTCCATGAACACTGAAGCTTTCTTT	CASSYLDSMNTEAFF
-	-	TRBV7-2	TRBJ1-2	TGTGCCAGCAGCTTAGGGGTGGGGAACTATGGCTACACCTTC	CASSLGVGNYGYTF
few	TRBD1	TRBV28	TRBJ1-2	TGTGCCAGCAGACCGGGACAGGGAACGACGGGCTACACCTTC	CASRPGQGTTGYTF
-	-	TRBV12-3/TRBV12-4	TRBJ2-5	TGTGCCAGCAGTTTAGTAGGAGAGACCCAGTACTTC	CASSLVGETQYF
-	TRBD2	TRBV30	TRBJ2-5	TGTGCCTCCCGTTACGAGCGGGGGTTGGAGACCCAGTACTTC	CASRYERGLETQYF
-	TRBD2	TRBV30	TRBJ2-5	TGTGCCTGGAGTTTAGCGGGAGGCTCAGAGACCCAGTACTTC	CAWSLAGGSETQYF
-	-	TRBV11-2	TRBJ1-1	TGTGCCAGCAGCCCGACAGTAAGAAACACTGAAGCTTTCTTT	CASSPTVRNTEAFF
once	TRBD2	TRBV10-3	TRBJ2-5	TGTGCCATCAGTGAGGGACTAGCGGGAGAAGAGACCCAGTACTTC	CAISEGLAGEETQYF
-	-	TRBV7-8	TRBJ2-7	TGTGCCAGCAGCTTAGCAAATCCCCAGTTGGCGTACGAGCAGTACTTC	CASSLANPQLAYEQYF